The entry that follows covers one TCR beta chain sequence. The antigen is undetermined. This specimen includes other DNA sequences encoding the same CDR3. The data are from a study of shared clonotypes between healthy human individuals. Study observations and caveats: Naive subsets generally exceeded memory subsets in estimated richness. The study found lower generation probabilities in non-shared clonotypes than in those shared by all four donors.

Those who donated were healthy HIV-negative adults, with no recent acute infections or vaccinations reported. Profiling relied on immunoSEQ multiplex PCR, and the TCRdb table lists in-frame clones only, not all of them. The table lists about 2.3 million clones, just under 95% of them singletons, with 0.37% in the top ten. The TCR sequence derives from a man between 18 and 35 years old in good health. Some clones in this sample may be carry-over from other donors' samples. Sample: naive CD4+ T cells from PBMCs. Sample subset: CD45RA+ positively selected.

The CDR3 DNA sequence: TGTGCCAGCAGCGTAGCGGATAATGAGCAGTTCTTC. As protein: CASSVADNEQFF. V is TRBV9 and J is TRBJ2-1; D unclear. The CDR3 has 12 amino acids. Per the germline V gene, CDR1 is SGDLS and CDR2 is YYNGEE. V gave up 0 bases and J gave up 7 bases, with 5 bases separating them.